The 6 T cell receptor beta chains below were found in one sample sequenced in a study of spatial heterogeneity in lung cancer. Findings of the study overall: Higher tumor mutation counts went along with higher counts of expanded intratumoral alpha and beta TCRs.

From the 5' RACE reads, TCRdb called clonotypes with MiXCR, one entry per CDR3 protein. Of 2,500 or so distinct CDR3 sequences in the sample, 5.5% were seen once. Described time point: sample taken at primary tumor resection. These receptors' targets are unknown. The sample here was lung tumor tissue, taken at surgery. The receptors originated from a male donor with early-stage non-small cell lung cancer.

This clonotype was seen repeatedly, ten times or more. Since the library was made to target alpha chains, this beta chain is a stray read and its abundance is not meaningful. This chain joins TRBV7-3 and TRBJ2-1; D possibly matches TRBD1 or TRBD2 (5 bases each). There are 15 residues in the CDR3. Germline CDR1 is SGHTA and CDR2 is FQGTGA. Trimming left V 1 base short and J 3 bases short, with 10 bases between. The CDR3 protein is CASSLRGTVYNEQFF. The DNA of the CDR3 is TGTGCCAGCAGCTTAAGAGGGACGGTCTACAATGAGCAGTTCTTC.

This clonotype was counted ten times or more. Since the library was made to target alpha chains, this beta chain is a stray read and its abundance is not meaningful. The rearrangement uses TRBV20-1 and TRBJ2-5; D gene ambiguous. V dropped 6 bases and J dropped 4 bases, with 12 bases sitting between them. The germline gives CDR1 DFQATT, CDR2 SNEGSKA (reference sequence). The CDR3 loop spans 12 amino acids. The CDR3, as DNA: TGCAGTGCCCAGGACCGCGGAGAGACCCAGTACTTC. Translating gives CSAQDRGETQYF.

This clonotype was seen many times. This beta chain is off target for a library built for alpha chains, so its abundance means little. This chain links TRBV4-1 with TRBJ2-7, with TRBD2 matching 8 bases. This CDR3 is 16 amino acids long. Germline V gene data show CDR1 as MGHRA and CDR2 as YSYEKL. With V trimmed by 0 bases and J by 4 bases, 8 bases remained unmatched. CDR3 residues: CASSQDLLAGRYEQYF. In DNA form, the CDR3 reads TGCGCCAGCAGCCAAGACTTGTTAGCGGGGCGGTACGAGCAGTACTTC.

Ten or more counts support this clonotype. Because the library targeted alpha chains, this beta chain is an off-target read whose size means little. DNA of the CDR3: TGCAGTGCCGACAGGGACAGGGCTAACTATGGCTACACCTTC. Translating it yields CSADRDRANYGYTF. V and J are TRBV20-1 and TRBJ1-2, with 9 bases that match TRBD1. The CDR3 contains 14 residues. V lost 6 bases to trimming and J lost 0 bases; unmatched junction nucleotides: 5. From germline, CDR1 is DFQATT and CDR2 SNEGSKA (reference sequence).

This clonotype was recorded at least ten times. Since the library was made to target alpha chains, this beta chain is a stray read and its abundance is not meaningful. This chain links TRBV5-1 with TRBJ2-1; tentative D call: TRBD1 (5 bases). The CDR3 is made up of 14 amino acids. The V end lost 2 bases, the J end lost 5 bases, and 11 bases lay between the germline ends. The germline V gene has CDR1 SGHRS and CDR2 YFSETQ. The DNA of the CDR3 is TGCGCCAGCAGCTTTCAGGGAAAAAACAATGAGCAGTTCTTC. Residues: CASSFQGKNNEQFF.

This clonotype has a count of ten or more. This beta chain is a stray read from a library made for alpha chains; its abundance is not meaningful. As DNA, the CDR3 is TGTGCCAGCAGCTTATTACAGGGGGAAGAAAAACTGTTTTTT. Amino acids: CASSLLQGEEKLFF. This sequence joins TRBV7-2 and TRBJ1-4; 8 positions match TRBD1. Per the germline V gene, CDR1 is SGHTA and CDR2 is FQGNSA. After removal of 2 bases from V and 8 bases from J, the junction contained 4 bases not matched to a gene. The CDR3 is 14 residues long.